Each of the 32 T cell receptor beta chains below was sequenced from the same sample in a study of identical twins. One entry per CDR3 protein, called by TCRdb with MiXCR from the 5' RACE reads. The data show under 400,000 distinct CDR3 sequences, 9% seen once. What was sequenced was naive T cells sorted from blood. The source of these receptors is a woman in her 50s in good health.

In its sample, this clonotype was seen many times. V and J are TRBV24-1 and TRBJ1-2; 9 bases fit TRBD1. The CDR3 contains 14 residues. Germline V gene lookup returns CDR1 KGHDR and CDR2 SFDVKD. The V and J ends lost 3 bases and 4 bases, in that order; junction bases with no gene match: 2. This CDR3 is CATSDPDRGYGYTF. CDR3 in DNA: TGTGCCACCAGTGATCCGGACAGGGGCTATGGCTACACCTTC.

Of note for this clonotype: With a much larger clone just one base away, this may be a read error. The chain joins TRBV12-3 or TRBV12-4 to TRBJ2-5; no firm D call. The V end was cut by 10 bases, the J end by 2 bases, with 11 bases between. The CDR3 totals 12 residues. Here the CDR3 reads CATAYTQETQYF. In DNA, the CDR3 is TGTGCCACGGCCTACACTCAAGAGACCCAGTACTTC.

In its sample, this clonotype was seen many times. The chain is built from TRBV20-1 and TRBJ2-7; 16 nucleotides match TRBD2. Germline trimming cut 5 bases from V and 2 bases from J; bases unmatched to any gene: 6. CDR3 length equals 16 residues. Germline CDR1 DFQATT, CDR2 SNEGSKA (reference sequence). CDR3 region: CSAPGTSGRAPYEQYF. The DNA of the CDR3 is TGCAGTGCTCCCGGGACTAGCGGGAGGGCCCCCTACGAGCAGTACTTC.

This clonotype was seen ten or more times. This chain links TRBV5-5 with TRBJ2-1; TRBD2 aligns across 11 bases. Trimming at V came to 0 bases and at J to 8 bases, leaving 1 base not matched to a gene. This CDR3 is built from 14 residues. Germline V gives CDR1 SGHKS, CDR2 YYEKEE (reference sequence). CDR3 bases: TGTGCCAGCAGCTTGGGTAGCGGGAGGGATGAGCAGTTCTTC. Encoded protein: CASSLGSGRDEQFF.

Ten or more counts support this clonotype. V gene TRBV6-5 combines with J gene TRBJ2-2, with D maybe TRBD1 (5 bases). CDR1 MNHEY and CDR2 SVGAGI come from the germline V gene. The V gene lost 0 bases and the J gene lost 9 bases, with 14 bases spanning the gap. The CDR3 has 15 residues. CDR3 amino acids: CASSYSAGWPRELFF. The CDR3 bases are TGTGCCAGCAGTTACTCGGCAGGGTGGCCCCGGGAGCTGTTTTTT.

The chain has TRBV12-3 or TRBV12-4 and TRBJ1-1, with 7 bases identical to TRBD1. V gave up 3 bases and J gave up 11 bases; unmatched junction bases: 3. The CDR3 has 11 amino acids. CDR3 nucleotides: TGTGCCAGCAGTTTTGACAGGGCGGCTTTCTTT. Amino acids: CASSFDRAAFF.

This clonotype has only a few counts. V gene TRBV7-9 combines with J gene TRBJ2-1, with TRBD1 as a possible D gene (6 bases). This CDR3 has 16 residues. The V gene's germline CDR1 is SEHNR and CDR2 FQNEAQ (reference sequence). With 8 bases removed from V and 0 bases from J, the gap between germline ends came to 17 bases. This chain's CDR3 is CASETGRTSSYNEQFF. The DNA for the CDR3 is TGTGCCAGCGAAACAGGGCGGACGAGCTCCTACAATGAGCAGTTCTTC.

This clonotype has ten or more counts. V and J are TRBV15 and TRBJ2-3; D is possibly TRBD2 (6 bases). The CDR3 spans 15 residues. Germline lookup yields CDR1 LNHNV and CDR2 YYDKDF (reference sequence). Deletions cut 0 bases from V and 10 bases from J, with 17 bases between. CDR3 DNA sequence: TGTGCCACCAGCAGAGATCGGGGACTGACGTTGGCGCAGTATTTT. Translation gives CATSRDRGLTLAQYF.

The count of this clonotype is one. V and J are TRBV7-8 and TRBJ2-7, with a weak D call TRBD1 (7 bases). V lost 0 bases and J lost 3, with 12 bases in between. The CDR3 is made up of 15 amino acids. Germline CDR1 reads SGHVS; CDR2 reads FQNEAQ. The CDR3 sequence: CASSLARQGGYEQYF. CDR3 nucleotides: TGTGCCAGCAGCTTAGCTAGACAGGGAGGCTACGAGCAGTACTTC. The complete variable domain, with remaining parts taken from reference TRBV7-8 and TRBJ2-7, reads GAGVSQSPRYKVAKRGQDVALRCDPISGHVSLFWYQQALGQGPEFLTYFQNEAQLDKSGLPSDRFFAERPEGSVSTLKIQRTQQEDSAVYLCASSLARQGGYEQYFGPGTRLTVT.

The chain combines TRBV29-1 with TRBJ2-3, with 12 bases aligning to TRBD2. The CDR3 extends over 15 amino acids. Germline CDR1 and CDR2: SQVTM and ANQGSEA. V was pared by 4 bases and J by 5 bases, with 7 bases of the junction left unmatched. CDR3 residues: CSVGASGRAGDTQYF. The CDR3 DNA follows: TGCAGCGTTGGAGCTAGCGGGAGGGCGGGAGATACGCAGTATTTT.

This clonotype has just a few counts. CDR3 in amino acids: CASSVRGTGANVLTF. CDR3 DNA sequence: TGCGCCAGCAGCGTCAGGGGGACTGGGGCCAACGTCCTGACTTTC. V usage is TRBV4-1 and J usage is TRBJ2-6, with TRBD1 identical over 7 bases. This CDR3 spans 15 amino acids. V lost 5 bases, J lost 2 bases, and 3 bases stayed unmatched. Germline CDR1 is MGHRA and CDR2 is YSYEKL.

The rearrangement links TRBV21-1 to TRBJ2-1. TRBV21-1 represents a pseudogene. The CDR3 contains 12 residues. The CDR3 region has the DNA TGTGCCAGCAGCATAGCGATGAATGAGCAGTTCTTC. Translated, it gives CASSIAMNEQFF.

The chain employs TRBV11-2 and TRBJ2-4; D not certain. Trimming took off 1 base at V and 0 bases at J, with 7 bases between the two ends. Germline assignment: CDR1 SGHAT and CDR2 FQNNGV. The CDR3 spans 15 residues. For the CDR3, the DNA is TGTGCCAGCAGCTTAGTTAGTCTAGCCAAAAACATTCAGTACTTC. Protein sequence: CASSLVSLAKNIQYF.

The gene calls are TRBV6-2 or TRBV6-3 and TRBJ2-7; 7 nucleotides match TRBD2. V was clipped by 3 bases and J by 2 bases; unmatched bases: 10. Germline lookup yields CDR1 MNHEY and CDR2 SVGEGT. The CDR3 has 16 amino acids. The CDR3 reads CASSYLKTSSTYEQYF. The CDR3 DNA reads as TGTGCCAGCAGTTATTTAAAGACTAGCTCTACCTACGAGCAGTACTTC.

V is TRBV12-3 or TRBV12-4 and J is TRBJ2-1; TRBD1 agrees at 9 bases. The CDR3 is 15 amino acids. Trimming at V came to 7 bases and at J to 4 bases, leaving 8 bases not matched to a gene. CDR3 region: CASKSRDRVYNEQFF. For the CDR3, the DNA is TGTGCCAGCAAATCCCGGGACAGGGTTTACAATGAGCAGTTCTTC.

The table lists this clonotype with many counts. The rearrangement joins TRBV6-4 to TRBJ2-5, with D maybe TRBD2 (6 bases). CDR3 length: 13 residues. Trimming stripped 5 bases from V and 4 bases from J, with 11 bases between. CDR1 is MRHNA and CDR2 is SNTAGT in the germline V gene. CDR3 sequence: CASSPNGGETQYF. In DNA, the CDR3 is TGTGCCAGCAGTCCCAACGGGGGAGAGACCCAGTACTTC.

The V and J genes are TRBV27 and TRBJ2-5; 16 bases map to TRBD2. The germline V gene encodes CDR1 MNHEY and CDR2 SMNVEV (reference sequence). The CDR3 runs to 17 residues. J gave up 4 bases and V 5 bases, and 7 bases lay outside the gene matches. CDR3 sequence (DNA): TGTGCCAGCAGTCCCCGGGGGACTAGCGGGAGGGCAGAGACCCAGTACTTC. It translates to CASSPRGTSGRAETQYF.

Concerning this clonotype itself: A much larger clone is a single base away; this may be a read error. The chain couples TRBV7-9 to TRBJ2-7; 8 positions match TRBD1. The CDR3 has 14 amino acids. Germline V CDR1 and CDR2: SEHNR, FQNEAQ (reference sequence). The CDR3 loop reads CASSARDRPYEQSV. CDR3 bases: TGTGCCAGCAGCGCACGGGACAGGCCATACGAGCAGTCCGTC.

V usage is TRBV10-3 and J usage is TRBJ2-7, with D tentatively TRBD1 or TRBD2 (5 bases each). V was cut by 0 bases and J by 3 bases, with 12 bases left in between. Germline assignment: CDR1 ENHRY and CDR2 SYGVKD. The CDR3 runs 15 residues. Written as DNA, the CDR3 is TGTGCCATCAGTGAGTCATCGGGGCCCCTCTACGAGCAGTACTTC. Protein sequence: CAISESSGPLYEQYF.

This clonotype has a count of ten or more. The chain has TRBV15 and TRBJ2-1; possible D gene TRBD1, 6 bases. This CDR3 is built from 14 residues. The germline V and J ends were trimmed by 9 bases and 0 bases, with 12 bases remaining between them. Germline-derived CDR1 and CDR2 are LNHNV and YYDKDF (reference sequence). The CDR3 is CATGDTSSYNEQFF. The CDR3 DNA follows: TGTGCCACGGGGGACACGAGCTCCTACAATGAGCAGTTCTTC.

The chain combines TRBV5-1 with TRBJ2-7; D perhaps matches TRBD1 (5 bases). This CDR3 has 13 residues. Germline V CDR1 and CDR2: SGHRS, YFSETQ. With 2 bases removed from V and 3 bases from J, the gap between germline ends came to 9 bases. Here the CDR3 reads CASSFDQGYEQYF. CDR3 sequence (DNA): TGCGCCAGCAGCTTCGACCAGGGCTACGAGCAGTACTTC.

The chain combines TRBV20-1 with TRBJ2-3; TRBD2 matches 14 bases. Germline CDR1 is DFQATT and CDR2 is SNEGSKA (reference sequence). V trimming: 2 bases; J trimming: 0 bases; junction bases outside the gene matches: 13. The CDR3 consists of 20 residues. The CDR3 spells CSARKERGLAGVLSTDTQYF. The CDR3 DNA reads as TGCAGTGCTAGAAAAGAAAGGGGACTAGCGGGAGTACTGAGCACAGATACGCAGTATTTT.

The chain uses TRBV20-1 and TRBJ2-1; 13 positions agree with TRBD2. V trimming: 1 base; J trimming: 13 bases; junction bases outside the gene matches: 1. Germline V gives CDR1 DFQATT, CDR2 SNEGSKA (reference sequence). The CDR3 totals 12 residues. DNA of the CDR3: TGCAGTGCTAGAGGGACTAGCGGGGGACAGTTCTTC. It specifies CSARGTSGGQFF.

This clonotype was observed at least ten times. The CDR3 DNA sequence: TGTGCCAGCAGCCCTCCAGGGGGCTACGAGCAGTACGTC. Translated: CASSPPGGYEQYV. This rearrangement joins TRBV7-2 to TRBJ2-7; TRBD1 aligns across 7 bases. The CDR3 length is 13 residues. Germline loops: CDR1 SGHTA, CDR2 FQGNSA. V shed 5 bases and J 3 bases; nucleotides not matched to a gene: 4.

This clonotype was seen more than once but under ten times. The genes are TRBV15 and TRBJ1-1; D remains unclear. CDR1 is LNHNV, CDR2 YYDKDF, per germline (reference sequence). The CDR3 totals 15 residues. V lost 3 bases, J lost 5 bases, and 16 bases lay in between. Here the CDR3 DNA reads TGTGCCACCAGCAGGGACCCAGGAGGGCGGACTGAAGCTTTCTTT. Translation gives CATSRDPGGRTEAFF.

This clonotype was picked up a small number of times. The gene calls are TRBV7-3 and TRBJ2-1; no definite D call. The V end was cut by 3 bases, the J end by 8 bases, with 14 bases between. The CDR3 runs 14 residues. CDR1 is SGHTA, CDR2 FQGTGA, per germline. The CDR3, as DNA: TGTGCCAGCAGCTTCACCCTTGCTAGTGATGAGCAGTTCTTC. It yields the protein CASSFTLASDEQFF.

This rearrangement joins TRBV20-1 to TRBJ2-2; 9 bases align to TRBD2. Losses at the gene ends were 0 bases for V and 3 bases for J; bases not matched to a gene: 5. There are 16 residues in the CDR3. In germline, CDR1 is DFQATT, CDR2 SNEGSKA (reference sequence). In DNA form, the CDR3 reads TGCAGTGCTAGAGATACCATAGCGGGAGACACCGGGGAGCTGTTTTTT. Protein: CSARDTIAGDTGELFF.

This clonotype turned up a few times. The chain links TRBV20-1 to TRBJ2-1, with D perhaps matching TRBD1 (5 bases). This CDR3 region has 14 residues. Germline V gene lookup returns CDR1 DFQATT and CDR2 SNEGSKA (reference sequence). V was shortened by 0 bases and J by 0 bases, with 6 bases between the two germline ends. The CDR3 DNA follows: TGCAGTGCTAGAGACAGGGACTCCTACAATGAGCAGTTCTTC. Encoded protein: CSARDRDSYNEQFF.

In this sample, this clonotype turned up a few times. This chain connects TRBV7-2 to TRBJ1-1, with D tentatively TRBD1 (6 bases). This CDR3 has 13 amino acids. The germline V and J ends were trimmed by 5 bases and 6 bases, with 13 bases remaining between them. The germline gives CDR1 SGHTA, CDR2 FQGNSA. The CDR3 loop is CASSPGQVPEAFF. CDR3 DNA: TGTGCCAGCAGCCCGGGACAAGTCCCTGAAGCTTTCTTT. Full variable domain (remainder filled in from reference TRBV7-2 and TRBJ1-1): GAGVSQSPSNKVTEKGKDVELRCDPISGHTALYWYRQSLGQGLEFLIYFQGNSAPDKSGLPSDRFSAERTGGSVSTLTIQRTQQEDSAVYLCASSPGQVPEAFFGQGTRLTVV.

This clonotype was observed many times. The J gene is TRBJ2-1, the V gene TRBV29-1, with unresolved D. V was trimmed by 1 base and J by 4 bases, leaving 5 bases between them. This CDR3 has 12 amino acids. Germline values: CDR1 SQVTM, CDR2 ANQGSEA. The CDR3, as DNA: TGCAGCGTTGAAGGACGGTACAATGAGCAGTTCTTC. Its protein is CSVEGRYNEQFF.

In its sample, this clonotype was seen many times. The J gene is TRBJ2-5, the V gene TRBV4-1; D is undetermined. Trimming left V 1 base short and J 4 bases short, with 7 bases between. The CDR3 has 13 amino acids. Germline CDR1 reads MGHRA; CDR2 reads YSYEKL. CDR3 residues: CASSQVSGETQYF. The CDR3 nucleotides are TGCGCCAGCAGCCAAGTCTCCGGAGAGACCCAGTACTTC.

There are many counts of this clonotype. The V call is TRBV20-1, the J call TRBJ2-1; 11 bases are shared with TRBD2. Losses at the gene ends were 6 bases for V and 7 bases for J; bases not matched to a gene: 11. The CDR3 is 15 amino acids. Germline V lookup: CDR1 DFQATT, CDR2 SNEGSKA (reference sequence). As DNA, the CDR3 is TGCAGTGCCAAATTACTAGCGGGAGTAATAAATGAGCAGTTCTTC. Protein: CSAKLLAGVINEQFF.